The 30 T cell receptor beta chains reported below all come from one sample, sequenced in a study of blood T cell repertoires in COVID-19. Clones were read by immunoSEQ multiplex PCR, and TCRdb kept only the in-frame ones, dropping some. The table shows about 12,000 clones, with more than 80% occurring only once. Sample: peripheral blood. These receptors were taken from a human donor in a cohort sampled during active COVID-19.

V and J are TRBV7-2 and TRBJ2-5, with 10 bases that match TRBD2. After removal of 2 bases from V and 6 bases from J, the junction contained 6 bases not matched to a gene. The CDR3 has 15 amino acids. Germline V lookup: CDR1 SGHTA, CDR2 FQGNSA. CDR3 protein: CASSLWLAGEKTQYF. DNA for the CDR3: TGTGCCAGCAGCTTATGGCTAGCGGGGGAGAAGACCCAGTACTTC. The full variable domain, with the rest looked up from reference TRBV7-2 and TRBJ2-5, is GAGVSQSPSNKVTEKGKDVELRCDPISGHTALYWYRQSLGQGLEFLIYFQGNSAPDKSGLPSDRFSAERTGGSVSTLTIQRTQQEDSAVYLCASSLWLAGEKTQYFGPGTRLLVL.

With regard to this clone: The junction differs from germline at one of its ends, possibly a read error. The CDR3 bases are TGCGCCAGCAGCTTGGCTGCTAGCGGGAGACCGATCTTC. It specifies CASSLAASGRPIF. The chain links TRBV5-1 to TRBJ2-1; 10 bases are a match to TRBD2. The CDR3 totals 13 residues. Germline V CDR1 and CDR2: SGHRS, YFSETQ.

J is TRBJ2-3 and V is TRBV5-1; TRBD2 agrees at 7 bases. V trimming: 1 base; J trimming: 0 bases; junction bases outside the gene matches: 2. The CDR3 covers 15 residues. In germline, CDR1 is SGHRS, CDR2 YFSETQ. CDR3 loop: CASSLYGGSTDTQYF. The CDR3 DNA sequence: TGCGCCAGCAGCTTGTACGGGGGGAGCACAGATACGCAGTATTTT.

The genes are TRBV6-5 and TRBJ2-2; D may be TRBD2 (6 bases). V lost 0 bases and J lost 4, with 12 bases in between. The CDR3 totals 16 residues. The germline V gene has CDR1 MNHEY and CDR2 SVGAGI. The CDR3 is CASSYSGSGGTGELFF. DNA for the CDR3: TGTGCCAGCAGTTACTCAGGTAGCGGAGGCACCGGGGAGCTGTTTTTT.

This sequence joins TRBV4-2 and TRBJ2-1, with D maybe TRBD2 (6 bases). Trimming took 2 bases from V and 0 from J, leaving 14 bases between them. Germline assignment: CDR1 LGHNA and CDR2 YNFKEQ. The CDR3 is 17 amino acids. This chain's CDR3 is CASSQFYAGSSYNEQFF. DNA of the CDR3: TGTGCCAGCAGCCAATTCTATGCGGGGAGCTCCTACAATGAGCAGTTCTTC.

CDR3 amino acids: CASSPPDWGRTGELFF. The CDR3 nucleotides are TGTGCCAGCAGCCCTCCGGACTGGGGGCGGACCGGGGAGCTGTTTTTT. This rearrangement joins TRBV6-6 to TRBJ2-2; TRBD1 is a possible D gene (6 bases). The CDR3 totals 16 residues. The germline V gene has CDR1 MNHNY and CDR2 SVGAGI (reference sequence). Trimming removed 6 bases from V and 5 bases from J, with 19 bases in between.

CDR3 region: CSAEGTADGYTF. For the CDR3, the DNA is TGCAGCGCCGAGGGGACAGCGGATGGCTACACCTTC. The chain links TRBV29-1 to TRBJ1-2, with 7 bases fitting TRBD1. The length of the CDR3 is 12 residues. Germline CDR1 reads SQVTM; CDR2 reads ANQGSEA. After removal of 7 bases from V and 6 bases from J, the junction contained 8 bases not matched to a gene.

The rearrangement joins TRBV2 to TRBJ1-4; perhaps TRBD1 as D (6 bases). The germline V gene encodes CDR1 SNHLY and CDR2 FYNNEI. CDR3 length: 13 amino acids. V was clipped by 10 bases and J by 2 bases, with 11 bases between them. The CDR3 coding sequence is TGTGCCATCGGAAGGGGGACTAATGAAAAACTGTTTTTT. It encodes CAIGRGTNEKLFF.

The V and J genes are TRBV19 and TRBJ2-3; 9 positions match TRBD2. This CDR3 has 15 amino acids. In germline, CDR1 is LNHDA, CDR2 SQIVND (reference sequence). V was pared by 7 bases and J by 5 bases, with 10 bases of the junction left unmatched. The CDR3: CASTAGGAVVDTQYF. CDR3 nucleotide sequence: TGTGCCAGTACCGCGGGGGGGGCCGTGGTAGATACGCAGTATTTT.

The chain uses TRBV10-2 and TRBJ2-7; 8 bases are a match to TRBD2. The ends lost 7 bases at V and 3 bases at J; junction bases unmatched: 5. CDR1 and CDR2 from the germline V gene are WSHSY and SAAADI. The CDR3 has 13 amino acids. CDR3 in DNA: TGCGCCAGCAAGGTCGGGGGGGTCTACGAGCAGTACTTC. This codes for CASKVGGVYEQYF.

The chain is built from TRBV20-1 and TRBJ2-2; no clear D. With 3 bases removed from V and 6 bases from J, the gap between germline ends came to 8 bases. In germline, CDR1 is DFQATT, CDR2 SNEGSKA (reference sequence). The CDR3 covers 12 residues. CDR3 sequence: CSASNSPGELFF. CDR3 coding DNA: TGCAGTGCTAGTAATTCTCCCGGGGAGCTGTTTTTT.

This chain joins TRBV4-3 and TRBJ2-7; D remains unclear. With 0 bases removed from V and 4 bases from J, the gap between germline ends came to 16 bases. CDR1 is LGHNA and CDR2 is YSLEER in the germline V gene. The CDR3 length is 16 residues. The CDR3 DNA reads TGCGCCAGCAGCCAAGATGATTCAGGATTCGTGTACGAGCAGTACTTC. The encoded protein is CASSQDDSGFVYEQYF.

The chain employs TRBV7-6 and TRBJ2-2; D not resolved. Trimming pared 2 bases from V and 3 bases from J, leaving 7 bases between. From germline, CDR1 is SGHVS and CDR2 FNYEAQ. The CDR3 length is 14 residues. The CDR3 DNA is TGTGCCAGCAGCTTATGGAGTGACACCGGGGAGCTGTTTTTT. Translated: CASSLWSDTGELFF.

The chain joins TRBV29-1 to TRBJ2-7; 10 bases are a match to TRBD2. Trimming at V came to 6 bases and at J to 3 bases, leaving 5 bases not matched to a gene. The germline V gene has CDR1 SQVTM and CDR2 ANQGSEA. This CDR3 has 13 residues. The CDR3 bases are TGCAGCGTGTCTAGCGGGGGCCTCTACGAGCAGTACTTC. It specifies CSVSSGGLYEQYF.

The chain couples TRBV27 to TRBJ1-5, with D uncertain. The CDR3 has 14 amino acids. The ends were cut back, 2 bases at V and 1 base at J, with 6 bases in the middle. From germline, CDR1 is MNHEY and CDR2 SMNVEV (reference sequence). The CDR3 is CASSLGGSNQPQHF. CDR3 bases: TGTGCCAGCAGTTTAGGAGGGAGCAATCAGCCCCAGCATTTT.

The chain is built from TRBV18 and TRBJ2-6, with a weak D call TRBD2 (5 bases). V lost 0 bases and J lost 0, with 15 bases in between. The CDR3 length is 19 residues. Looked up from germline, CDR1 is KGHSH and CDR2 is LQKENI. In nucleotides, the CDR3 is TGTGCCAGCTCACCACCATCCCTAGCACCCCCCTCTGGGGCCAACGTCCTGACTTTC. Amino acids: CASSPPSLAPPSGANVLTF.

This clone was seen just once. The chain uses TRBV6-2 or TRBV6-3 and TRBJ2-7; 12 bases are shared with TRBD1. The trim removed 5 bases at V and 3 bases at J, leaving 8 bases unmatched. Germline CDR1 and CDR2: MNHEY and SVGEGT. The CDR3 has 16 amino acids. CDR3: CASSRGTGGAIYEQYF. The CDR3, as DNA: TGTGCCAGCAGTCGGGGGACAGGGGGCGCGATCTACGAGCAGTACTTC.

Sample share makes this clone medium-sized. The rearrangement uses TRBV24-1 and TRBJ2-1; TRBD2 aligns across 9 bases. Germline trimming cut 6 bases from V and 6 bases from J; bases unmatched to any gene: 8. The CDR3 consists of 15 residues. CDR1 KGHDR and CDR2 SFDVKD come from the germline V gene. CDR3 DNA sequence: TGTGCCACCAGTCCAGCGGGAGGCTCTTTCAATGAGCAGTTCTTC. It is translated as CATSPAGGSFNEQFF.

The V call is TRBV7-9, the J call TRBJ1-2; a weak D match, TRBD1 (5 bases). V shed 6 bases and J shed 5 bases, with 13 bases lying between them. Germline CDR1 reads SEHNR; CDR2 reads FQNEAQ (reference sequence). There are 13 residues in the CDR3. DNA for the CDR3: TGTGCCAGCAGAGGGGCAGGGAATTATGGCTACACCTTC. This codes for CASRGAGNYGYTF.

This chain links TRBV27 with TRBJ1-1; D is perhaps TRBD1 (5 bases). CDR3 size: 13 residues. Per germline, CDR1 MNHEY and CDR2 SMNVEV (reference sequence). V lost 4 bases, J lost 6 bases, and 12 bases lay in between. Here the CDR3 DNA reads TGTGCCAGCAGTTGGGGACTAGAGGCTGAAGCTTTCTTT. Translation gives CASSWGLEAEAFF.

Only one count was recorded for this clone. CDR3 DNA sequence: TGTGCCAGCAGCTACAACCGGGACAGACCCAATGAGCAGTTCTTC. It translates to CASSYNRDRPNEQFF. V usage is TRBV7-3 and J usage is TRBJ2-1; TRBD1 agrees at 7 bases. Germline CDR1 and CDR2: SGHTA and FQGTGA. This CDR3 has 15 residues. V lost 4 bases to trimming and J lost 6 bases; unmatched junction nucleotides: 9.

This chain uses TRBV7-9 with TRBJ2-5, with TRBD1 identical over 8 bases. V was clipped by 3 bases and J by 13 bases; unmatched bases: 13. CDR1 SEHNR and CDR2 FQNEAQ come from the germline V gene (reference sequence). The CDR3 sequence is 14 residues long. The CDR3 region is CASSFEGQVSRLYF. In nucleotides, the CDR3 is TGTGCCAGCAGCTTTGAGGGACAGGTCTCGCGTTTGTACTTC. Supplemented by reference TRBV7-9 and TRBJ2-5, the full variable domain reads DTGVSQNPRHKITKRGQNVTFRCDPISEHNRLYWYRQTLGQGPEFLTYFQNEAQLEKSRLLSDRFSAERPKGSFSTLEIQRTEQGDSAMYLCASSFEGQVSRLYFGPGTRLLVL.

The V and J genes are TRBV5-4 and TRBJ1-5; 8 nucleotides line up with TRBD1. In germline, CDR1 is SGHNT, CDR2 YYREEE (reference sequence). V lost 3 bases to trimming and J lost 5 bases; unmatched junction nucleotides: 13. This CDR3 region has 17 residues. CDR3 residues: CASSWGERDRLDQPQHF. The CDR3 coding sequence is TGTGCCAGCAGCTGGGGAGAAAGGGACAGGTTAGATCAGCCCCAGCATTTT.

J is TRBJ1-1 and V is TRBV19; TRBD1 might be the D (5 bases). Trimming cost V 3 bases and J 5 bases, with 16 bases left between them. Germline CDR1 is LNHDA and CDR2 is SQIVND (reference sequence). The CDR3 extends over 15 amino acids. Written as DNA, the CDR3 is TGTGCCAGTAGTATGGACACCAACAAGGGGACTGAAGCTTTCTTT. Translating gives CASSMDTNKGTEAFF.

The V call is TRBV5-1, the J call TRBJ1-3, with 8 bases matching TRBD1. The germline CDR1 and CDR2 sequences are SGHRS and YFSETQ. The V and J ends lost 4 bases and 3 bases, in that order; junction bases with no gene match: 9. The CDR3 has 16 amino acids. The chain's CDR3 is CASSPIQGAYGNTIYF. DNA for the CDR3: TGCGCCAGCAGCCCGATCCAGGGGGCGTATGGAAACACCATATATTTT.

The rearrangement links TRBV5-1 to TRBJ2-1, with 11 bases aligning to TRBD2. The germline V gene has CDR1 SGHRS and CDR2 YFSETQ. V was pared by 2 bases and J by 5 bases, with 3 bases of the junction left unmatched. The CDR3 has 15 residues. As DNA, the CDR3 is TGCGCCAGCAGCTTTACTAGCGGGAGTCACAATGAGCAGTTCTTC. Residues: CASSFTSGSHNEQFF.

This clone is termed medium-sized. The rearrangement uses TRBV11-3 and TRBJ2-2, with D perhaps matching TRBD2 (6 bases). This CDR3 is built from 14 residues. Looked up from germline, CDR1 is SGHNT and CDR2 is YENEEA. V lost 5 bases, J lost 5 bases, and 12 bases lay in between. The CDR3 region is CASSAGPTTGELFF. CDR3 DNA: TGTGCCAGCAGCGCGGGGCCGACGACCGGGGAGCTGTTTTTT. Supplemented by reference TRBV11-3 and TRBJ2-2, the full variable domain reads EAGVVQSPRYKIIEKKQPVAFWCNPISGHNTLYWYLQNLGQGPELLIRYENEEAVDDSQLPKDRFSAERLKGVDSTLKIQPAELGDSAVYLCASSAGPTTGELFFGEGSRLTVL.

This CDR3 is CAIRPASGSSYNEQFF. In DNA, the CDR3 is TGTGCCATCAGGCCTGCTAGCGGGAGCTCCTACAATGAGCAGTTCTTC. This chain connects TRBV10-3 to TRBJ2-1; 10 bases are shared with TRBD2. There are 16 residues in the CDR3. The J segment lost 0 bases and the V segment lost 6 bases, leaving 5 bases of the junction unmatched. CDR1 is ENHRY, CDR2 SYGVKD, per germline.

This clone was seen more than once but under ten times. The rearrangement links TRBV28 to TRBJ1-2; 10 bases line up with TRBD1. The trim removed 5 bases at V and 7 bases at J, leaving 10 bases unmatched. The germline V gene encodes CDR1 MDHEN and CDR2 SYDVKM. This CDR3 has 15 amino acids. The DNA for the CDR3 is TGTGCCAGCAGTAAACCCGGGACAGGGGCAGGTGGCTACACCTTC. It specifies CASSKPGTGAGGYTF.

This clone was seen only a few times. The gene calls are TRBV13 and TRBJ1-3; TRBD1 agrees at 8 bases. The germline CDR1 and CDR2 sequences are PRHDT and FYEKMQ (reference sequence). The CDR3 runs to 15 residues. V dropped 3 bases and J dropped 3; count of bases not matched to a gene: 4. The CDR3 spells CASSLRTGYGNTIYF. The CDR3 nucleotides are TGTGCCAGCAGCTTGAGGACAGGGTATGGAAACACCATATATTTT.